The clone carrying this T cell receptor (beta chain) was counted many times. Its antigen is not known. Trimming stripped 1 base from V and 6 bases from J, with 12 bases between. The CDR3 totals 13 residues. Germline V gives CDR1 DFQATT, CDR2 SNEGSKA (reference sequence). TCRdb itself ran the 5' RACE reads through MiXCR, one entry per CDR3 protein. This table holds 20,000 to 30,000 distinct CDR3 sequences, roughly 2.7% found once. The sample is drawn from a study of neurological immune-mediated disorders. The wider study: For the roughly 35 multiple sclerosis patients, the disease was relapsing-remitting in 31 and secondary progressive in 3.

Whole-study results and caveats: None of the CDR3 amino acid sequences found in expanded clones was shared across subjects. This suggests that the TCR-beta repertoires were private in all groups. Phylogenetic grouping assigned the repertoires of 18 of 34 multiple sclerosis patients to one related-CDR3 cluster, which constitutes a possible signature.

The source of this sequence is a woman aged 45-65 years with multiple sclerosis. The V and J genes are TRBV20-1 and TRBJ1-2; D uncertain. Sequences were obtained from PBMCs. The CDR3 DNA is TGCAGTGCTAGAGTATTGATTTCGCATGGCTACACCTTC. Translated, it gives CSARVLISHGYTF.